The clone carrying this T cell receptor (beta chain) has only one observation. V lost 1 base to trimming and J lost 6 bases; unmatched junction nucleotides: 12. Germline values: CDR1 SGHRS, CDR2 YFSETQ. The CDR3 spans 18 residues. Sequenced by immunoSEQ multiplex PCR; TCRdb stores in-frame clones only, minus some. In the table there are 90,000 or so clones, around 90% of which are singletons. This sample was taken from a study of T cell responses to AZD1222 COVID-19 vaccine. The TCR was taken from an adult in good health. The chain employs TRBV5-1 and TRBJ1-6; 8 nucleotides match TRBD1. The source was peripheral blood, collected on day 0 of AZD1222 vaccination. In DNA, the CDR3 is TGCGCCAGCAGCTTGTGGGGTTTAGGACAGGGATTTAATTCACCCCTCCACTTT. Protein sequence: CASSLWGLGQGFNSPLHF.